Given below is one TCR beta chain in context. Its matching antigen is unknown. CDR1 and CDR2 (germline): SGHVS, FNYEAQ. The CDR3 sequence is 14 residues long. Trimming removed 5 bases from V and 9 bases from J, with 14 bases in between. The entry originates in a study of cytomegalovirus exposure and HLA in healthy donors. Study background: When 300 to 500 donors were genotyped, more than 70% of them were found to fall in the Caucasian-associated ancestry cluster.

Study findings and constraints: A missense variant in DCLRE1C was later tied to TCR beta V- and J-gene trimming. Investigators reported fewer than 200 TCR beta chains as tied to cytomegalovirus.

The PCR used 60 Vbeta and 13 Jbeta primers. Authors' methods: The authors later counted 70 million to 80 million unique TCR beta chains, 9.5 million to 11 million of them shared. Sequencing used immunoSEQ multiplex PCR; TCRdb keeps in-frame clones, though not all of them. The V and J calls and the clone size are those of that table, but D and trimming were determined from the DNA. The profile covers around 150,000 clones, with approximately 70% appearing a single time and roughly 7.1% taken by the ten largest. Sequencing input: PBMCs. This sequence joins TRBV7-6 and TRBJ1-6; D not resolved. The receptor was derived from a man in his forties in good health and CMV-seropositive. In DNA, the CDR3 is TGTGCCAGCAGCGACCTTGGGCCAAGTTCACCCCTCCACTTT. Protein: CASSDLGPSSPLHF.